The 17 T cell receptor beta chains below were found in one sample sequenced in a study of cytomegalovirus exposure and HLA in healthy donors. Primers for the PCR totalled 60 Vbeta and 13 Jbeta. The assay was immunoSEQ multiplex PCR, and TCRdb's table has in-frame clones only and misses some. The sample contains 200,000 to 250,000 clones, 60% to 80% of which appear only once. Sequenced material: PBMCs. The receptors come from a male donor in good health and CMV-seronegative.

The CDR3, as DNA: TGTGCCAGCAGCCCGCTGGGGGCGGGAGGGGACCGAGGGACCCAGTACTTC. It translates to CASSPLGAGGDRGTQYF. The V gene is TRBV28, the J gene TRBJ2-5; 9 bases agree with TRBD2. CDR3 length: 17 residues. V was clipped by 6 bases and J by 7 bases; unmatched bases: 18. The V gene's germline CDR1 is MDHEN and CDR2 SYDVKM.

The chain links TRBV30 to TRBJ1-1; 9 positions match TRBD1. Germline CDR1 GTSNPN, CDR2 SVGIG (reference sequence). V gave up 2 bases and J gave up 3 bases; unmatched junction bases: 4. CDR3 length: 14 amino acids. The CDR3 loop is CAWSRGQGYTEAFF. For the CDR3, the DNA is TGTGCCTGGAGTAGGGGACAGGGTTACACTGAAGCTTTCTTT. Using reference TRBV30 and TRBJ1-1 for the parts outside the CDR3, the full variable domain is SQTIHQWPATLVQPVGSPLSLECTVEGTSNPNLYWYRQAAGRGLQLLFYSVGIGQISSEVPQNLSASRPQDRQFILSSKKLLLSDSGFYLCAWSRGQGYTEAFFGQGTRLTVV.

V and J are TRBV6-5 and TRBJ1-5, with 10 bases identical to TRBD1. The CDR3 consists of 15 residues. Germline lookup yields CDR1 MNHEY and CDR2 SVGAGI. Unmatched junction bases numbered 2, after V lost 6 bases and J lost 0 bases. The CDR3 coding sequence is TGTGCCAGCAGCCGACAGGGGGCTAGCAATCAGCCCCAGCATTTT. This sequence encodes CASSRQGASNQPQHF.

The rearrangement joins TRBV4-1 to TRBJ2-2; 7 nucleotides match TRBD2. CDR3 size: 16 residues. V lost 1 base and J lost 6; bases outside the gene matches: 8. Looked up from germline, CDR1 is MGHRA and CDR2 is YSYEKL. CDR3 loop: CASSQAGGNWAGELFF. DNA for the CDR3: TGCGCCAGCAGCCAAGCGGGGGGTAATTGGGCCGGGGAGCTGTTTTTT.

J is TRBJ2-1 and V is TRBV2, with 13 bases matching TRBD2. V dropped 4 bases and J dropped 9; count of bases not matched to a gene: 9. The germline gives CDR1 SNHLY, CDR2 FYNNEI. The CDR3 loop spans 16 amino acids. CDR3 region: CASSAEGLAGSFEQFF. As DNA, the CDR3 is TGTGCCAGCAGTGCCGAGGGACTAGCGGGATCTTTTGAGCAGTTCTTC.

The chain recombines TRBV19 with TRBJ1-5; D is possibly TRBD1 (6 bases). The germline V and J ends were trimmed by 6 bases and 1 base, with 16 bases remaining between them. Germline values: CDR1 LNHDA, CDR2 SQIVND (reference sequence). The CDR3 is 16 amino acids. The DNA of the CDR3 is TGTGCCAGTAGAAAACAGGGCCAACCGAGCAATCAGCCCCAGCATTTT. Its protein is CASRKQGQPSNQPQHF.

The rearrangement joins TRBV6-6 to TRBJ1-3, with 7 positions matching TRBD1. Trimming cost V 4 bases and J 4 bases; bases outside gene matches: 7. The CDR3 loop spans 15 amino acids. Germline V lookup: CDR1 MNHNY, CDR2 SVGAGI (reference sequence). The CDR3 protein is CASSFPRGDGNTIYF. The CDR3, as DNA: TGTGCCAGCAGTTTCCCCAGGGGGGACGGAAACACCATATATTTT.

This rearrangement joins TRBV6-5 to TRBJ1-1; D not certain. From germline, CDR1 is MNHEY and CDR2 SVGAGI. CDR3 size: 14 residues. Trimming cost V 6 bases and J 3 bases, with 14 bases left between them. The CDR3 DNA reads as TGTGCCAGCAGCCAAGACGGGAGATACACTGAAGCTTTCTTT. Translation gives CASSQDGRYTEAFF.

The gene calls are TRBV5-4 and TRBJ2-5; 8 bases are a match to TRBD1. J lost 6 bases, V lost 4 bases, and 11 bases had no gene match. The CDR3 runs to 15 residues. CDR1 and CDR2 (germline): SGHNT, YYREEE (reference sequence). For the CDR3, the DNA is TGTGCCAGCAGCCGCCTTTCAGGGGGCGGGCAGACCCAGTACTTC. This codes for CASSRLSGGGQTQYF.

V is TRBV7-9 and J is TRBJ2-3, with 9 positions matching TRBD1. The germline V gene encodes CDR1 SEHNR and CDR2 FQNEAQ (reference sequence). With 4 bases clipped from V and 3 bases from J, the junction kept 5 bases outside the gene matches. This CDR3 has 15 amino acids. Here the CDR3 DNA reads TGTGCCAGCAGCTACGGGACAGGGCGAACAGATACGCAGTATTTT. Its translation: CASSYGTGRTDTQYF. The full variable domain, its missing parts supplied by reference TRBV7-9 and TRBJ2-3, is DTGVSQNPRHKITKRGQNVTFRCDPISEHNRLYWYRQTLGQGPEFLTYFQNEAQLEKSRLLSDRFSAERPKGSFSTLEIQRTEQGDSAMYLCASSYGTGRTDTQYFGPGTRLTVL.

This clone was seen only once. This rearrangement joins TRBV7-9 to TRBJ1-1; D may be TRBD1 (5 bases). Trimming took 8 bases from V and 4 from J, leaving 17 bases between them. The CDR3 covers 14 residues. CDR1 is SEHNR and CDR2 is FQNEAQ in the germline V gene (reference sequence). CDR3 in DNA: TGTGCCAGCCGCAAAGGGGCGGGGTCCACTGAAGCTTTCTTT. The encoded protein is CASRKGAGSTEAFF.

This sequence joins TRBV6-4 and TRBJ2-7, with a possible D match to TRBD2 (5 bases). Germline V lookup: CDR1 MRHNA, CDR2 SNTAGT. This CDR3 spans 16 amino acids. Trimming removed 8 bases at V and 1 base at J, with 21 bases between. The CDR3 bases are TGTGCCAGCGGCCAGGCTAGCTGTCCCTTGTCCTACGAGCAGTACTTC. Its protein product is CASGQASCPLSYEQYF.

The chain is built from TRBV7-9 and TRBJ1-4, with D perhaps TRBD1 (5 bases). Trimming left V 3 bases short and J 10 bases short, with 18 bases between. The CDR3 consists of 15 residues. CDR1 SEHNR and CDR2 FQNEAQ come from the germline V gene (reference sequence). The CDR3 sequence is CASSLGHTTGGKLFF. The CDR3 DNA sequence: TGTGCCAGCAGCTTGGGGCACACCACCGGGGGAAAACTGTTTTTT.

V is TRBV7-9 and J is TRBJ2-5, with D maybe TRBD2 (6 bases). With the DNA end fitting TRBJ2-7 better, the J assignment may be wrong. Germline values: CDR1 SEHNR, CDR2 FQNEAQ (reference sequence). The CDR3 totals 15 residues. The CDR3 DNA is TGTGCCAGCAGCTATACCAGCGGGTTCGGCTCCGAGCAGTACTTC. Translating it yields CASSYTSGFGSEQYF.

The table lists this clone with a few counts. The chain employs TRBV5-4 and TRBJ2-3, with 12 bases that match TRBD2. V shed 3 bases, J shed 0 bases, and the junction held 5 bases outside the gene matches. This CDR3 is built from 17 residues. Germline V gene lookup returns CDR1 SGHNT and CDR2 YYREEE (reference sequence). Here the CDR3 reads CASSSGLAGLSTDTQYF. DNA for the CDR3: TGTGCCAGCAGCTCCGGACTAGCGGGGCTAAGCACAGATACGCAGTATTTT.

V usage is TRBV21-1 and J usage is TRBJ2-1; the D call TRBD2 from the table was never checked on the DNA. TRBV21-1 is an annotated pseudogene. This CDR3 has 14 amino acids. CDR3 sequence (DNA): TGTGCCAGCAGCAAGCGGATATCCTACAATGAGCAGTTCTTC. Amino acids: CASSKRISYNEQFF.

This clone showed up just a few times. V is TRBV10-2 and J is TRBJ1-5; D unclear. The germline V and J ends were trimmed by 6 bases and 4 bases, with 7 bases remaining between them. Looked up from germline, CDR1 is WSHSY and CDR2 is SAAADI. There are 12 residues in the CDR3. In DNA, the CDR3 is TGCGCCAGCAGCCTGGAGAATCAGCCCCAGCATTTT. Translated: CASSLENQPQHF.